These 20 T cell receptor beta chains originate from one sample sequenced in a study of cytomegalovirus exposure and HLA in healthy donors. PCR primers comprised 60 Vbeta and 13 Jbeta primers. Generated by immunoSEQ multiplex PCR, the TCRdb table keeps only in-frame clones and is missing some. The sample has more than 75,000 clones, 70% to 80% seen once. The sequenced sample consisted of PBMCs. Source of these receptors: a man aged 30-40 years in good health and CMV-seronegative.

The rearrangement uses TRBV9 and TRBJ1-2; 8 bases align to TRBD1. With V trimmed by 3 bases and J by 4 bases, 8 bases remained unmatched. In germline, CDR1 is SGDLS, CDR2 YYNGEE. The CDR3 sequence is 15 residues long. CDR3 coding DNA: TGTGCCAGCAGCGGAAAACAGGGGGATACCTATGGCTACACCTTC. Its protein product is CASSGKQGDTYGYTF. Full variable domain (missing parts from reference TRBV9 and TRBJ1-2): DSGVTQTPKHLITATGQRVTLRCSPRSGDLSVYWYQQSLDQGLQFLIQYYNGEERAKGNILERFSAQQFPDLHSELNLSSLELGDSALYFCASSGKQGDTYGYTFGSGTRLTVV.

This clone was seen only once. The sample holds other DNA sequences that translate to the same CDR3. CDR3 bases: TGTGCCTTAAAAGCGGGAGGCTCTATATCCGGGGAGCTGTTTTTT. It is translated as CALKAGGSISGELFF. The gene calls are TRBV30 and TRBJ2-2, with 9 bases fitting TRBD2. Germline V gives CDR1 GTSNPN, CDR2 SVGIG (reference sequence). The CDR3 is 15 amino acids. V gave up 7 bases and J gave up 6 bases; unmatched junction bases: 12.

Here the CDR3 reads CASSDRFEQYF. The CDR3 DNA reads as TGTGCCAGCAGTGACAGGTTCGAGCAGTACTTC. The genes are TRBV28 and TRBJ2-7; tentatively, D is TRBD1 (6 bases). CDR1 is MDHEN, CDR2 SYDVKM, per germline. The CDR3 loop spans 11 amino acids. Deletions cut 5 bases from V and 6 bases from J, with 8 bases between. Combining the CDR3 with reference TRBV28 and TRBJ2-7 gives the whole variable domain DVKVTQSSRYLVKRTGEKVFLECVQDMDHENMFWYRQDPGLGLRLIYFSYDVKMKEKGDIPEGYSVSREKKERFSLILESASTNQTSMYLCASSDRFEQYFGPGTRLTVT.

The chain links TRBV5-6 to TRBJ1-2; D might be TRBD1 (5 bases). The CDR3 extends over 14 amino acids. Germline loops: CDR1 SGHDT, CDR2 YYEEEE. The V and J ends lost 1 base and 2 bases respectively, with 9 bases between them. The CDR3 region is CASSLTGRNYGYTF. CDR3 DNA: TGTGCCAGCAGCTTGACAGGAAGGAACTATGGCTACACCTTC.

The chain employs TRBV18 and TRBJ1-1; tentatively, D is TRBD1 (5 bases). CDR1 KGHSH and CDR2 LQKENI come from the germline V gene. CDR3 size: 15 residues. With 4 bases removed from V and 0 bases from J, the gap between germline ends came to 12 bases. The DNA of the CDR3 is TGTGCCAGCTCACTCGATCGGGGGTTGAACACTGAAGCTTTCTTT. This gives the protein CASSLDRGLNTEAFF.

V usage is TRBV30 and J usage is TRBJ1-2; D is unclear. Germline CDR1 and CDR2: GTSNPN and SVGIG (reference sequence). V was shortened by 0 bases and J by 8 bases, with 7 bases between the two germline ends. The CDR3 is 11 residues long. The CDR3 DNA sequence: TGTGCCTGGAGTGTTTTTAGCGGCTACACCTTC. Protein sequence: CAWSVFSGYTF.

The DNA for the CDR3 is TGTGCCAGCAGCTTGGGTAGGGCGGGAGATGTAGGAAATGAGCAGTTCTTC. As protein: CASSLGRAGDVGNEQFF. The chain carries TRBV5-6 and TRBJ2-1; 7 bases agree with TRBD2. Germline assignment: CDR1 SGHDT and CDR2 YYEEEE. The CDR3 sequence is 17 residues long. J was trimmed by 7 bases and V by 0 bases; bases with no gene match: 13.

Only a few counts were recorded for this clone. This chain connects TRBV7-2 to TRBJ1-5, with D maybe TRBD1 (6 bases). Trimming removed 6 bases from V and 4 bases from J, with 13 bases in between. Germline assignment: CDR1 SGHTA and CDR2 FQGNSA. The CDR3 is made up of 14 amino acids. CDR3 coding DNA: TGTGCCAGCAGTTCAGGGGTATGGAATCAGCCCCAGCATTTT. Translation gives CASSSGVWNQPQHF.

The chain carries TRBV4-3 and TRBJ1-1, with a weak D call TRBD1 (5 bases). Trimming removed 0 bases at V and 6 bases at J, with 20 bases between. The CDR3 has 17 amino acids. Germline V gives CDR1 LGHNA, CDR2 YSLEER. CDR3 in DNA: TGCGCCAGCAGCCAAGAAAATGCGTTCACAGGTATATCTGAAGCTTTCTTT. Its translation is CASSQENAFTGISEAFF.

The rearrangement joins TRBV5-6 to TRBJ2-4; the D gene is possibly TRBD2 (5 bases). Germline loops: CDR1 SGHDT, CDR2 YYEEEE. The CDR3 is 15 amino acids. V gave up 4 bases and J gave up 3 bases, with 14 bases separating them. The CDR3 protein is CASSKDLGGKNIQYF. In DNA, the CDR3 is TGTGCCAGCAGCAAGGACCTCGGAGGCAAAAACATTCAGTACTTC.

The CDR3 reads CASSQESRTEKPQHF. The CDR3 bases are TGTGCCAGCAGCCAAGAATCTCGGACAGAGAAGCCCCAGCATTTT. The V gene is TRBV4-2, the J gene TRBJ1-5, with D possibly TRBD1 on 6 matching bases. CDR1 is LGHNA and CDR2 is YNFKEQ in the germline V gene. The V end was cut by 0 bases, the J end by 8 bases, with 14 bases between. The CDR3 loop spans 15 amino acids.

V usage is TRBV7-8 and J usage is TRBJ2-1; the D gene is possibly TRBD1 (6 bases). CDR1 and CDR2 from the germline V gene are SGHVS and FQNEAQ. Trimming removed 3 bases from V and 3 bases from J, with 9 bases in between. The CDR3 is made up of 14 amino acids. The CDR3 is CASSFRQVYNEQFF. The CDR3 coding sequence is TGTGCCAGCAGCTTTCGACAGGTCTACAATGAGCAGTTCTTC.

The sample holds one count of this clone. The CDR3 sequence is CASSVGTDYSNQPQHF. The DNA for the CDR3 is TGTGCCAGCAGCGTAGGAACGGACTATAGCAATCAGCCCCAGCATTTT. The V gene is TRBV9, the J gene TRBJ1-5; D remains unclear. The germline CDR1 and CDR2 sequences are SGDLS and YYNGEE. The V end was cut by 0 bases, the J end by 0 bases, with 10 bases between. This CDR3 contains 16 residues.

The CDR3 is CASSFQGYAGYTF. DNA of the CDR3: TGTGCCAGCAGTTTCCAGGGGTATGCTGGCTACACCTTC. The chain has TRBV27 and TRBJ1-2, with a weak D call TRBD1 (6 bases). Deletions cut 3 bases from V and 7 bases from J, with 12 bases between. Germline CDR1 reads MNHEY; CDR2 reads SMNVEV (reference sequence). The CDR3 is 13 residues long.

This clone was seen a single time. V is TRBV27 and J is TRBJ1-1, with D tentatively TRBD1 (5 bases). The CDR3 runs to 13 residues. The V gene's germline CDR1 is MNHEY and CDR2 SMNVEV (reference sequence). Trimming removed 3 bases from V and 4 bases from J, with 9 bases in between. The CDR3 reads CASSLTVVTEAFF. CDR3 nucleotides: TGTGCCAGCAGTTTGACAGTAGTCACTGAAGCTTTCTTT.

The chain uses TRBV14 and TRBJ2-6; no firm D call. The V and J ends lost 2 bases and 1 base respectively, with 6 bases between them. The CDR3 runs 15 residues. Germline CDR1 reads SGHDN; CDR2 reads FVKESK. This CDR3 reads CASSQTGSGANVLTF. The CDR3 DNA follows: TGTGCCAGCAGCCAAACCGGGTCTGGGGCCAACGTCCTGACTTTC.

In this sample, this clone turned up once. This chain joins TRBV5-5 and TRBJ2-5, with D possibly matching TRBD1 (5 bases). The CDR3 covers 16 residues. V lost 2 bases to trimming and J lost 0 bases, with 14 bases between them. Germline V CDR1 and CDR2: SGHKS, YYEKEE (reference sequence). DNA of the CDR3: TGTGCCAGCAGCTTATTCTCCGCCAGGGACCAAGAGACCCAGTACTTC. This codes for CASSLFSARDQETQYF. Supplemented by reference TRBV5-5 and TRBJ2-5, the full variable domain reads DAGVTQSPTHLIKTRGQQVTLRCSPISGHKSVSWYQQVLGQGPQFIFQYYEKEERGRGNFPDRFSARQFPNYSSELNVNALLLGDSALYLCASSLFSARDQETQYFGPGTRLLVL.

This clone was observed once. This sequence joins TRBV27 and TRBJ2-1, with TRBD1 matching 9 bases. Germline V gives CDR1 MNHEY, CDR2 SMNVEV (reference sequence). This CDR3 region has 18 residues. V shed 6 bases and J 1 base; nucleotides not matched to a gene: 13. In DNA form, the CDR3 reads TGTGCCAGCAGGGTACAGGGGGCCCCTAGGCATTCCTACAATGAGCAGTTCTTC. Translation: CASRVQGAPRHSYNEQFF.

In regard to this clone: Sequence at one end of the junction differs from germline and may be a read error. The CDR3 DNA reads TGTGCCAGCAGCATAGGAGGTTTTGCGAACTTC. Amino acid sequence: CASSIGGFANF. The gene calls are TRBV7-2 and TRBJ2-7, with D possibly matching TRBD2 (5 bases). This CDR3 spans 11 amino acids. CDR1 is SGHTA, CDR2 FQGNSA, per germline.

The rearrangement links TRBV19 to TRBJ2-7; 7 nucleotides agree with TRBD2. The CDR3 sequence is 15 residues long. CDR1 and CDR2 (germline): LNHDA, SQIVND (reference sequence). Unmatched junction bases numbered 12, after V lost 10 bases and J lost 0 bases. The CDR3 coding sequence is TGTGCCACCCGCCCCGGGGGGTCGGGCTCCTACGAGCAGTACTTC. Amino acid sequence: CATRPGGSGSYEQYF.